This T cell receptor beta chain was documented in a study of cytomegalovirus exposure and HLA in healthy donors. Study conclusions and caveats: Donors belonging to an Asian-associated ancestry cluster reportedly showed fewer N-insertions in productive TCRs than the approximately 700-donor mean, according to what a later analysis found. Most CMV-associated TCR beta chains were later found to appear HLA-restricted. Whilst most TCR sequences proved rare, a subset of public TCRs occurred across many donors. Upon later analysis, TCR association rates were observed to vary by HLA locus, being highest for DRB1 and lowest for HLA-C.

CDR1 and CDR2 (germline): SGDLS, YYNGEE. This CDR3 contains 14 residues. Trimming stripped 4 bases from V and 0 bases from J, with 10 bases between. 60 Vbeta and 13 Jbeta primers were used in PCR. Here immunoSEQ multiplex PCR was the method, and the copy in TCRdb shows in-frame clones only, minus some. The profile shows about 89,000 clones, roughly three quarters of them singletons. This clone was counted between two and nine times. The antigen remains unidentified. Sequencing used PBMCs. The rearrangement joins TRBV9 to TRBJ1-1, with D possibly matching TRBD1 (5 bases). The sequence was collected from a male donor in good health and CMV-seronegative. CDR3 residues: CASSWGTLNTEAFF. The DNA of the CDR3 is TGTGCCAGCAGCTGGGGGACTTTGAACACTGAAGCTTTCTTT.